Below are 17 T cell receptor beta chains sequenced from a single sample in a study of T cells in Graves' hyperthyroidism and ophthalmopathy. RNA transcripts were the template for amplifying TCR beta CDR3 regions. The primer set for the first-round RT-PCR of the TCR CDR3 was HTBI. TCRdb itself ran the multiplex PCR reads through MiXCR, one entry per CDR3 protein. This table holds fewer than 700,000 distinct CDR3 sequences, around 16% found once. Sequencing was done on a sample of blood. The receptors derive from a woman aged 25 to 45 with Graves' hyperthyroidism.

As for this clonotype: A read error may be the cause here, since a much bigger clone is one base away. The V call is TRBV11-2, the J call TRBJ2-7; 13 bases are shared with TRBD2. The CDR3 has 21 amino acids. Germline CDR1 and CDR2: SGHAT and FQNNGV. The V segment lost 2 bases and the J segment 5 bases; nucleotides outside the gene matches: 21. CDR3 DNA: TGTGCCAGCAGCTTACCTACTTGGGGACTAGCGGGGAGGGACGAAGGGGACGAGCAGTACTTC. Its translation is CASSLPTWGLAGRDEGDEQYF.

This clonotype was seen many times. V gene TRBV27 combines with J gene TRBJ1-1, with D possibly TRBD1 on 5 matching bases. Germline V gene lookup returns CDR1 MNHEY and CDR2 SMNVEV (reference sequence). CDR3 length equals 13 residues. Deletions cut 5 bases from V and 5 bases from J, with 12 bases between. The DNA for the CDR3 is TGTGCCAGCAGTCTGGCAGGGAGGACTGAAGCTTTCTTT. This gives the protein CASSLAGRTEAFF.

This clonotype was observed at least ten times. Here the CDR3 reads CASTSSGGTGGDTQYF. In nucleotides, the CDR3 is TGCGCCAGCACCAGCTCAGGTGGGACGGGCGGTGATACGCAGTATTTT. The chain has TRBV4-3 and TRBJ2-3; D may be TRBD1 or TRBD2 (5 bases each). V gave up 7 bases and J gave up 6 bases, with 23 bases separating them. The CDR3 covers 16 residues. CDR1 is LGHNA and CDR2 is YSLEER in the germline V gene.

This clonotype was seen ten or more times. The chain recombines TRBV13 with TRBJ2-3, with D tentatively TRBD2 (6 bases). Germline-derived CDR1 and CDR2 are PRHDT and FYEKMQ (reference sequence). The CDR3 consists of 15 residues. Between the trimmed V and J ends, which lost 5 bases and 2 bases, there was a span of 14 bases. This chain's CDR3 is CASSSRRENTDTQYF. The CDR3 DNA reads as TGTGCCAGCAGCAGCCGGCGGGAAAACACAGATACGCAGTATTTT.

This clonotype was picked up many times. The gene calls are TRBV12-3 or TRBV12-4 and TRBJ1-2; D is uncertain. V was cut by 6 bases and J by 6 bases, with 11 bases left in between. This CDR3 contains 12 residues. The CDR3 loop is CASSDGPNGYTF. Written as DNA, the CDR3 is TGTGCCAGCAGCGACGGACCAAATGGCTACACCTTC.

The chain is built from TRBV25-1 and TRBJ1-2; a possible D gene is TRBD1 (5 bases). The germline V gene has CDR1 MGHDK and CDR2 SYGVNS. With 8 bases removed from V and 2 bases from J, the gap between germline ends came to 15 bases. This CDR3 spans 14 amino acids. As DNA, the CDR3 is TGTGCCAGCTGTGCTGAAGACAGCAACTATGGCTACACCTTC. Protein product: CASCAEDSNYGYTF.

The chain links TRBV20-1 to TRBJ1-6; TRBD1 agrees at 8 bases. CDR1 is DFQATT and CDR2 is SNEGSKA in the germline V gene (reference sequence). Trimming removed 5 bases from V and 10 bases from J; junction bases left unmatched: 7. The CDR3 sequence is 13 residues long. CDR3 sequence: CSAQTGVRSPLHF. In DNA, the CDR3 is TGCAGTGCTCAGACAGGGGTTAGGTCACCCCTCCACTTT.

The table lists this clonotype with many counts. The chain uses TRBV6-1 and TRBJ2-1; a possible D gene is TRBD2 (5 bases). The V end was cut by 2 bases, the J end by 4 bases, with 15 bases between. The CDR3 loop spans 16 amino acids. Per germline, CDR1 MNHNS and CDR2 SASEGT. The CDR3 loop reads CASSENGPRGYNEQFF. Written as DNA, the CDR3 is TGTGCCAGCAGTGAAAATGGCCCCCGGGGATACAATGAGCAGTTCTTC.

This clonotype has at least ten counts. V is TRBV6-1 and J is TRBJ1-1, with 9 bases lining up with TRBD1. There are 14 residues in the CDR3. The trim removed 6 bases at V and 4 bases at J, leaving 6 bases unmatched. The germline V gene encodes CDR1 MNHNS and CDR2 SASEGT. The CDR3 spells CASSLRDRVTEAFF. DNA for the CDR3: TGTGCCAGCAGCTTACGGGACAGGGTCACTGAAGCTTTCTTT.

This clonotype was counted a few times. This chain connects TRBV28 to TRBJ2-4, with D perhaps TRBD1 (5 bases). Germline CDR1 is MDHEN and CDR2 is SYDVKM. The CDR3 extends over 17 amino acids. V was shortened by 5 bases and J by 0 bases, with 17 bases between the two germline ends. The CDR3 loop reads CASSTRREPQAKNIQYF. In DNA form, the CDR3 reads TGTGCCAGCAGTACCCGCAGGGAACCCCAAGCCAAAAACATTCAGTACTTC.

This clonotype has a handful of counts. The CDR3 coding sequence is TGTGCCAGCAGCGTATGGGGCCAAGGGGGCGAGCAGTACTTC. This sequence encodes CASSVWGQGGEQYF. The rearrangement uses TRBV9 and TRBJ2-7, with D possibly TRBD1 on 6 matching bases. Trimming removed 1 base at V and 6 bases at J, with 14 bases between. This CDR3 region has 14 residues. The germline V gene encodes CDR1 SGDLS and CDR2 YYNGEE. Drawing the rest from reference TRBV9 and TRBJ2-7, the complete variable domain is DSGVTQTPKHLITATGQRVTLRCSPRSGDLSVYWYQQSLDQGLQFLIQYYNGEERAKGNILERFSAQQFPDLHSELNLSSLELGDSALYFCASSVWGQGGEQYFGPGTRLTVT.

In this sample, this clonotype turned up a few times. CDR3 in amino acids: CASRLRGGKYQETQYF. As DNA, the CDR3 is TGTGCCAGCAGGCTAAGGGGGGGAAAGTACCAAGAGACCCAGTACTTC. The chain uses TRBV12-3 or TRBV12-4 and TRBJ2-5, with a tentative D call TRBD2 (7 bases). Trimming took off 6 bases at V and 0 bases at J, with 17 bases between the two ends. This CDR3 has 16 amino acids.

This clonotype was detected many times. The chain recombines TRBV12-3 or TRBV12-4 with TRBJ2-1; 8 bases fit TRBD2. The CDR3 contains 15 residues. With 7 bases clipped from V and 12 bases from J, the junction kept 17 bases outside the gene matches. The CDR3 here is CASTPGAREASGQFF. The CDR3 nucleotides are TGTGCCAGCACCCCAGGGGCGCGGGAGGCGAGTGGGCAGTTCTTC.

This clonotype was observed a few times. The chain carries TRBV5-6 and TRBJ1-5; no clear D gene. The V and J ends lost 0 bases and 0 bases respectively, with 7 bases between them. This CDR3 is built from 15 residues. The germline CDR1 and CDR2 sequences are SGHDT and YYEEEE. The CDR3, as DNA: TGTGCCAGCAGCTTGGGCGGGCATAGCAATCAGCCCCAGCATTTT. Its translation: CASSLGGHSNQPQHF.

This clonotype occurred a few times. The V gene is TRBV6-2 or TRBV6-3, the J gene TRBJ2-1; D remains ambiguous. The CDR3 has 14 amino acids. The V gene lost 8 bases and the J gene lost 6 bases, with 17 bases spanning the gap. Germline lookup yields CDR1 MNHEY and CDR2 SVGEGT. The CDR3 sequence: CASSRYTPINEQFF. The CDR3 coding sequence is TGTGCCAGCTCCCGATATACCCCCATCAATGAGCAGTTCTTC.

In this sample, this clonotype turned up a few times. This chain connects TRBV28 to TRBJ1-5; TRBD1 might be the D (6 bases). The CDR3 runs 14 residues. Germline V gene data show CDR1 as MDHEN and CDR2 as SYDVKM. V lost 5 bases and J lost 7, with 15 bases in between. The DNA for the CDR3 is TGTGCCAGCAGTCCTCAGGGGAAAGGACAGCCCCAGCATTTT. This codes for CASSPQGKGQPQHF.

A note on this clonotype: This may arise from a read error, as a much more abundant clone is one base away. This chain links TRBV5-1 with TRBJ2-1; D might be TRBD1 or TRBD2, each matching 5 bases. The J call is in doubt because the DNA end fits TRBJ2-7 better. This CDR3 comprises 13 residues. Germline assignment: CDR1 SGHRS and CDR2 YFSETQ. CDR3: CASSFDRGNEQYF. CDR3 sequence (DNA): TGCGCCAGCAGCTTTGACAGAGGGAATGAGCAGTACTTC.